This entry lists 25 T cell receptor beta chains sequenced from one sample in a study of CD8+ T cells in alopecia areata. Sequencing templates came from extracted RNA that was reverse transcribed into cDNA. TCRdb's copy holds only in-frame clones and misses some; the assay was immunoSEQ multiplex PCR. The data hold about 250,000 clones, with 67% observed a single time. Specimen: CD4+ T cells sorted from blood, collected at week 0. These receptors were obtained from a human donor with alopecia areata.

V is TRBV25-1 and J is TRBJ1-4; D perhaps matches TRBD1 (5 bases). The germline CDR1 and CDR2 sequences are MGHDK and SYGVNS. V was shortened by 5 bases and J by 3 bases, with 13 bases between the two germline ends. The CDR3 is 15 residues long. The CDR3 nucleotides are TGTGCCAGCAGTAGGGGAAACAGTGCTAATGAAAAACTGTTTTTT. Amino acid sequence: CASSRGNSANEKLFF.

The rearrangement links TRBV5-5 to TRBJ1-2; the match to TRBD1 covers 7 bases. Per the germline V gene, CDR1 is SGHKS and CDR2 is YYEKEE (reference sequence). This CDR3 has 13 residues. V dropped 4 bases and J dropped 0; count of bases not matched to a gene: 0. CDR3 in DNA: TGTGCCAGCAGCGGACAGGCTAACTATGGCTACACCTTC. Amino acid sequence: CASSGQANYGYTF. The variable domain in full, with the rest retrieved from reference TRBV5-5 and TRBJ1-2, is DAGVTQSPTHLIKTRGQQVTLRCSPISGHKSVSWYQQVLGQGPQFIFQYYEKEERGRGNFPDRFSARQFPNYSSELNVNALLLGDSALYLCASSGQANYGYTFGSGTRLTVV.

The V and J genes are TRBV29-1 and TRBJ2-3, with 7 bases that match TRBD2. Germline CDR1 SQVTM, CDR2 ANQGSEA. CDR3 length: 13 residues. V trimming: 7 bases; J trimming: 1 base; junction bases outside the gene matches: 5. DNA for the CDR3: TGCAGCGCAGGGACTATACGCACAGATACGCAGTATTTT. Its protein is CSAGTIRTDTQYF.

This chain connects TRBV30 to TRBJ1-4; D unclear. This CDR3 is built from 13 residues. Trimming took off 3 bases at V and 5 bases at J, with 10 bases between the two ends. The germline gives CDR1 GTSNPN, CDR2 SVGIG (reference sequence). The CDR3 bases are TGTGCCTGGAGGGGCAGGATGAATGAAAAACTGTTTTTT. It codes for CAWRGRMNEKLFF. Full variable domain (missing parts from reference TRBV30 and TRBJ1-4): SQTIHQWPATLVQPVGSPLSLECTVEGTSNPNLYWYRQAAGRGLQLLFYSVGIGQISSEVPQNLSASRPQDRQFILSSKKLLLSDSGFYLCAWRGRMNEKLFFGSGTQLSVL.

For this clone: Additional DNA sequences in this sample encode the identical CDR3. The rearrangement uses TRBV29-1 and TRBJ1-1; D call uncertain. V was cut by 4 bases and J by 1 base, with 10 bases left in between. Germline CDR1 is SQVTM and CDR2 is ANQGSEA. The CDR3 runs 13 residues. The CDR3, as DNA: TGCAGCGTTGTACGAGGAGGGAACACTGAAGCTTTCTTT. Amino acids: CSVVRGGNTEAFF. The whole variable domain, filled in from reference TRBV29-1 and TRBJ1-1, reads SAVISQKPSRDICQRGTSLTIQCQVDSQVTMMFWYRQQPGQSLTLIATANQGSEATYESGFVIDKFPISRPNLTFSTLTVSNMSPEDSSIYLCSVVRGGNTEAFFGQGTRLTVV.

The V gene is TRBV7-2, the J gene TRBJ2-1; D assignment may be TRBD1 or TRBD2 (5 bases each). V was clipped by 2 bases and J by 15 bases, with 17 bases between them. The CDR3 runs 13 residues. Per germline, CDR1 SGHTA and CDR2 FQGNSA. CDR3 residues: CASSLNWDPSPFF. DNA of the CDR3: TGTGCCAGCAGCTTAAACTGGGACCCTTCGCCGTTCTTC. Full variable domain (rest looked up from reference TRBV7-2 and TRBJ2-1): GAGVSQSPSNKVTEKGKDVELRCDPISGHTALYWYRQSLGQGLEFLIYFQGNSAPDKSGLPSDRFSAERTGGSVSTLTIQRTQQEDSAVYLCASSLNWDPSPFFGPGTRLTVL.

The gene calls are TRBV29-1 and TRBJ2-5; 14 bases are shared with TRBD2. Germline trimming cut 8 bases from V and 3 bases from J; bases unmatched to any gene: 2. Per germline, CDR1 SQVTM and CDR2 ANQGSEA. The CDR3 spans 13 residues. Written as DNA, the CDR3 is TGCAGCTTGGGACTAGCGGGGGAAGAGACCCAGTACTTC. Translating it yields CSLGLAGEETQYF.

CDR3 residues: CSVEGQGWSEAFF. The CDR3 coding sequence is TGCAGCGTTGAAGGACAGGGCTGGAGTGAAGCTTTCTTT. The J gene is TRBJ1-1, the V gene TRBV29-1, with 7 bases that match TRBD1. V was clipped by 1 base and J by 7 bases; unmatched bases: 6. The CDR3 runs 13 residues. Germline values: CDR1 SQVTM, CDR2 ANQGSEA.

The chain combines TRBV30 with TRBJ2-7; D remains ambiguous. Germline CDR1 GTSNPN, CDR2 SVGIG (reference sequence). Trimming removed 2 bases at V and 7 bases at J, with 15 bases between. The CDR3 is 13 amino acids. This CDR3 is CAWSHSSNLEQYF. The CDR3 DNA is TGTGCCTGGAGTCACAGCAGTAATTTGGAGCAGTACTTC.

The chain combines TRBV15 with TRBJ1-3, with TRBD1 matching over 9 bases. There are 15 residues in the CDR3. Germline V gives CDR1 LNHNV, CDR2 YYDKDF (reference sequence). The J segment lost 0 bases and the V segment lost 3 bases, leaving 0 bases of the junction unmatched. The CDR3 DNA reads as TGTGCCACCAGCAGGGACAGGGGCTCTGGAAACACCATATATTTT. It translates to CATSRDRGSGNTIYF.

Here the CDR3 reads CASSPRQGLSDTQYF. The CDR3 nucleotides are TGTGCCAGCAGCCCCCGACAGGGGTTGTCAGATACGCAGTATTTT. The chain links TRBV4-2 to TRBJ2-3; 8 bases agree with TRBD1. Looked up from germline, CDR1 is LGHNA and CDR2 is YNFKEQ. CDR3 length: 15 amino acids. The trim removed 4 bases at V and 4 bases at J, leaving 7 bases unmatched.

The V and J genes are TRBV7-2 and TRBJ2-7; 10 nucleotides match TRBD2. The length of the CDR3 is 17 residues. After removal of 5 bases from V and 0 bases from J, the junction contained 10 bases not matched to a gene. Germline-derived CDR1 and CDR2 are SGHTA and FQGNSA. DNA of the CDR3: TGTGCCAGCAGCCCCCCGGCGGCTAGCGGGGGCTCCTACGAGCAGTACTTC. This gives the protein CASSPPAASGGSYEQYF. Based on the CDR3 plus reference TRBV7-2 and TRBJ2-7, the full variable domain is GAGVSQSPSNKVTEKGKDVELRCDPISGHTALYWYRQSLGQGLEFLIYFQGNSAPDKSGLPSDRFSAERTGGSVSTLTIQRTQQEDSAVYLCASSPPAASGGSYEQYFGPGTRLTVT.

V is TRBV15 and J is TRBJ2-7; 9 nucleotides align to TRBD2. The V gene's germline CDR1 is LNHNV and CDR2 YYDKDF (reference sequence). This CDR3 spans 13 amino acids. The J segment lost 13 bases and the V segment lost 1 base, leaving 8 bases of the junction unmatched. CDR3: CATSRVPSGVSYF. The CDR3 DNA sequence: TGTGCCACCAGCAGAGTCCCTAGCGGGGTATCCTACTTC. Full variable domain (remainder filled in from reference TRBV15 and TRBJ2-7): DAMVIQNPRYQVTQFGKPVTLSCSQTLNHNVMYWYQQKSSQAPKLLFHYYDKDFNNEADTPDNFQSRRPNTSFCFLDIRSPGLGDTAMYLCATSRVPSGVSYFGPGTRLTVT.

The chain combines TRBV15 with TRBJ1-2; D might be TRBD1 (5 bases). This CDR3 contains 15 residues. V was clipped by 0 bases and J by 7 bases, with 15 bases between them. CDR1 is LNHNV, CDR2 YYDKDF, per germline (reference sequence). The CDR3 DNA reads as TGTGCCACCAGCAGAGATCGTGGGGCGTCCAGTGGCTACACCTTC. Translated, it gives CATSRDRGASSGYTF. Combining the CDR3 with reference TRBV15 and TRBJ1-2 gives the whole variable domain DAMVIQNPRYQVTQFGKPVTLSCSQTLNHNVMYWYQQKSSQAPKLLFHYYDKDFNNEADTPDNFQSRRPNTSFCFLDIRSPGLGDTAMYLCATSRDRGASSGYTFGSGTRLTVV.

V is TRBV29-1 and J is TRBJ2-3, with TRBD2 matching over 12 bases. This CDR3 contains 15 residues. Germline V gene data show CDR1 as SQVTM and CDR2 as ANQGSEA. J lost 2 bases, V lost 1 base, and 1 base had no gene match. The DNA for the CDR3 is TGCAGCGTTGAAGGGACTAGCGGGAACACAGATACGCAGTATTTT. Translated: CSVEGTSGNTDTQYF.

The J gene is TRBJ2-3, the V gene TRBV29-1; TRBD2 aligns across 10 bases. Germline V lookup: CDR1 SQVTM, CDR2 ANQGSEA. CDR3 length: 14 amino acids. Trimming took 2 bases from V and 1 from J; bases not matched to a gene: 0. The CDR3 loop reads CSVELAGGTDTQYF. For the CDR3, the DNA is TGCAGCGTTGAACTAGCGGGGGGCACAGATACGCAGTATTTT.

The chain uses TRBV25-1 and TRBJ1-2; D not resolved. This CDR3 has 14 residues. CDR1 is MGHDK and CDR2 is SYGVNS in the germline V gene. V was shortened by 1 base and J by 4 bases, with 10 bases between the two germline ends. This CDR3 reads CASSESEGIYGYTF. As DNA, the CDR3 is TGTGCCAGCAGTGAATCTGAGGGAATCTATGGCTACACCTTC.

This chain joins TRBV29-1 and TRBJ2-5, with a possible D match to TRBD1 (6 bases). The germline V gene has CDR1 SQVTM and CDR2 ANQGSEA. This CDR3 has 13 amino acids. V dropped 8 bases and J dropped 1 base, with 14 bases sitting between them. The CDR3 DNA sequence: TGCAGCCAGGGGTCGGGTCCCCAAGAGACCCAGTACTTC. Protein sequence: CSQGSGPQETQYF.

This chain uses TRBV30 with TRBJ1-2; TRBD1 matches 10 bases. Germline assignment: CDR1 GTSNPN and CDR2 SVGIG (reference sequence). The CDR3 runs to 13 residues. The V gene end was trimmed by 8 bases and the J gene end by 2 bases; junction bases not matched to a gene: 5. Here the CDR3 DNA reads TGTGCCGGATCGGGACAGGGGAACTATGGCTACACCTTC. Translation gives CAGSGQGNYGYTF.

The chain joins TRBV18 to TRBJ1-2; 7 nucleotides agree with TRBD1. Germline V CDR1 and CDR2: KGHSH, LQKENI. This CDR3 is 16 amino acids long. Germline trimming cut 6 bases from V and 0 bases from J; bases unmatched to any gene: 10. As DNA, the CDR3 is TGTGCCAGCTCGACGGTCGGGACAGAAACTAACTATGGCTACACCTTC. The encoded protein is CASSTVGTETNYGYTF.

The CDR3 DNA reads TGCGCCAGCAGCTTGACAGTTACGAACACCGGGGAGCTGTTTTTT. Translated, it gives CASSLTVTNTGELFF. The gene calls are TRBV5-1 and TRBJ2-2, with D hard to call. The CDR3 is 15 residues long. Germline V CDR1 and CDR2: SGHRS, YFSETQ. The V end was cut by 1 base, the J end by 0 bases, with 7 bases between.

This clone was detected only a few times. J is TRBJ2-3 and V is TRBV11-2; D might be TRBD2 (6 bases). The V end was cut by 5 bases, the J end by 8 bases, with 14 bases between. The CDR3 extends over 13 amino acids. Germline V gives CDR1 SGHAT, CDR2 FQNNGV. In nucleotides, the CDR3 is TGTGCCAGCAGCACGGGGGTTTCGGGTACGCAGTATTTT. As protein: CASSTGVSGTQYF.

The V gene is TRBV29-1, the J gene TRBJ1-4, with D perhaps matching TRBD1 (5 bases). The CDR3 extends over 12 amino acids. Germline values: CDR1 SQVTM, CDR2 ANQGSEA. Trimming pared 6 bases from V and 6 bases from J, leaving 11 bases between. CDR3 region: CSVVRADEKLFF. The CDR3 DNA reads TGCAGCGTGGTCAGGGCGGATGAAAAACTGTTTTTT.

The chain has TRBV4-1 and TRBJ1-6; D unclear. Trimming removed 0 bases from V and 12 bases from J, with 12 bases in between. This CDR3 is 14 amino acids long. The germline CDR1 and CDR2 sequences are MGHRA and YSYEKL. As DNA, the CDR3 is TGCGCCAGCAGCCAAGATCAGACGGGGAGACCCCTCCACTTT. Protein: CASSQDQTGRPLHF.

There are a few counts of this clone. This chain joins TRBV9 and TRBJ2-1, with D tentatively TRBD2 (6 bases). V lost 0 bases and J 0 bases, leaving 13 bases between the germline ends. This CDR3 is built from 17 residues. Germline V gene sequence: CDR1 SGDLS, CDR2 YYNGEE. In DNA, the CDR3 is TGTGCCAGCAGCGTAGCTGTTGGGGGGAGCTCCTACAATGAGCAGTTCTTC. This codes for CASSVAVGGSSYNEQFF.